Presented here are 14 T cell receptor beta chains from one specimen sequenced in a study of CXCR3-negative and CXCR3-positive naive CD8 T cells. Regarding the study as a whole: CXCR3-negative naive cells had less hydrophobic TRB CDR3s than did CXCR3-positive naive cells.

These receptors' targets are unknown. The study made its TRB cDNA libraries by 5' RACE, adding UMI labels. TCRdb reworked the 5' RACE reads into one entry per CDR3 protein, no DNA. The sample has some 150,000 distinct CDR3 sequences. Sequenced material: naive CXCR3+ CD8+ T cells from blood. Subset meaning: CD45RO-CCR7+CD27+CD95- naive CD8+ T cells expressing CXCR3 (TNR3+). These receptors all stem from a human donor in good health. Some clones in this sample may be carry-over from other donors' samples.

The chain combines TRBV15 with TRBJ2-1; without DNA, the TCRdb call of TRBD2 cannot be checked. Germline loops: CDR1 LNHNV, CDR2 YYDKDF (reference sequence). The CDR3 extends over 15 amino acids. CDR3 sequence reads: CATSRASGGFNEQFF. Full variable domain (missing parts from reference TRBV15 and TRBJ2-1): DAMVIQNPRYQVTQFGKPVTLSCSQTLNHNVMYWYQQKSSQAPKLLFHYYDKDFNNEADTPDNFQSRRPNTSFCFLDIRSPGLGDTAMYLCATSRASGGFNEQFFGPGTRLTVL.

This chain connects TRBV6-6 to TRBJ1-1; TCRdb lists TRBD1, though no DNA is available to test this call. CDR3 length: 20 amino acids. Germline V lookup: CDR1 MNHNY, CDR2 SVGAGI (reference sequence). This CDR3 reads CASSYSNGVGFVGGNTEAFF.

This chain connects TRBV28 to TRBJ2-2; the D gene TCRdb calls, TRBD1, cannot be checked with no DNA. Germline-derived CDR1 and CDR2 are MDHEN and SYDVKM. The CDR3 contains 20 residues. The CDR3 here is CASSLNSRPHRVGQVGELVF.

The chain employs TRBV19 and TRBJ2-1. CDR3 size: 12 residues. Germline values: CDR1 LNHDA, CDR2 SQIVND (reference sequence). CDR3 amino acids: CASTHLGNEQFF.

The J gene is TRBJ2-7, the V gene TRBV20-1; the D gene TCRdb calls, TRBD2, cannot be checked with no DNA. CDR3 length: 13 amino acids. Germline V gene sequence: CDR1 DFQATT, CDR2 SNEGSKA (reference sequence). CDR3: CSAGGLAGYEQYF.

The chain couples TRBV3-1 to TRBJ2-7; TCRdb designates TRBD2, a call that cannot be tested without DNA. CDR3 size: 15 residues. CDR1 is LGHDT, CDR2 YNNKEL, per germline (reference sequence). The CDR3 reads CASSPRVSLPYEQYF.

The chain joins TRBV28 to TRBJ2-3; with no DNA, the TCRdb D assignment of TRBD2 cannot be verified. Germline-derived CDR1 and CDR2 are MDHEN and SYDVKM. CDR3 size: 13 residues. The CDR3 sequence is CASSSRDYDTQYF.

V is TRBV11-3 and J is TRBJ2-3; checking the TCRdb D call of TRBD1 is not possible without DNA. In germline, CDR1 is SGHNT, CDR2 YENEEA. The CDR3 covers 14 residues. The CDR3 spells CASSPTGGTDTQYF.

The chain uses TRBV28 and TRBJ2-5; checking the TCRdb D call of TRBD2 is not possible without DNA. Germline values: CDR1 MDHEN, CDR2 SYDVKM. The CDR3 is 15 amino acids. CDR3 in amino acids: CASSFARGAPETQYF.

The rearrangement links TRBV4-3 to TRBJ1-1; there is no DNA to check the TCRdb D call of TRBD1. The CDR3 runs 15 residues. Looked up from germline, CDR1 is LGHNA and CDR2 is YSLEER. The CDR3 reads CASSGQGGMNTEALF.

This chain's CDR3 is CASSEWGRRAPSRPHYGYTF. The chain employs TRBV2 and TRBJ1-2; TCRdb indicates TRBD1, and absent DNA this call remains unverified. Looked up from germline, CDR1 is SNHLY and CDR2 is FYNNEI. CDR3 length: 20 amino acids.

The chain uses TRBV6-4 and TRBJ2-1; the D call of TRBD1 rests on TCRdb alone, since no DNA is present to check it. Germline CDR1 reads MRHNA; CDR2 reads SNTAGT. This CDR3 is 16 amino acids long. CDR3 loop: CASSVQGVESYNEQFF.

This chain connects TRBV19 to TRBJ2-7; TCRdb selects TRBD2, and the lack of DNA leaves this call unchecked. Germline lookup yields CDR1 LNHDA and CDR2 SQIVND (reference sequence). The CDR3 is 17 amino acids. This CDR3 is CASSAALGLAGPYEQYF.

The genes are TRBV7-9 and TRBJ2-6; TCRdb's D call, TRBD1, is unchecked because there is no DNA. The V gene's germline CDR1 is SEHNR and CDR2 FQNEAQ (reference sequence). The length of the CDR3 is 17 residues. The CDR3 protein is CASSFPGQSFGANVLTF. The variable domain in full, completed from reference TRBV7-9 and TRBJ2-6, reads DTGVSQNPRHKITKRGQNVTFRCDPISEHNRLYWYRQTLGQGPEFLTYFQNEAQLEKSRLLSDRFSAERPKGSFSTLEIQRTEQGDSAMYLCASSFPGQSFGANVLTFGAGSRLTVL.